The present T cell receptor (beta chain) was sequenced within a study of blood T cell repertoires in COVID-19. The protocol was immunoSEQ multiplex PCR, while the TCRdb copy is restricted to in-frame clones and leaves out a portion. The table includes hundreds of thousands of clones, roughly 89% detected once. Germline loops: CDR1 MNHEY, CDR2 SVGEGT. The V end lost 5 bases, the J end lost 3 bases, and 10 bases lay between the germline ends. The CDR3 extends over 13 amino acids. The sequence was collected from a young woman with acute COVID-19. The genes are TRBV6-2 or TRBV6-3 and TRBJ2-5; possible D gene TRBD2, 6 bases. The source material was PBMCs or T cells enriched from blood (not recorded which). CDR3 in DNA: TGTGCCAGCAGTGACCGGGAGAAAGAGACCCAGTACTTC. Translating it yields CASSDREKETQYF.